Listed here is a single T cell receptor beta chain. No antigen is known for it. This record belongs to a study of T cell responses to AZD1222 COVID-19 vaccine. Broader study findings: Mostly white British, mostly female donors; authors suggested clonal diversity may be underestimated. With dominance at 160-218 and 743-854, vaccine-associated CD4 TCRs spanned spike. Seropositivity was recorded at baseline in only a handful of AZD1222 recipients.

The CDR3 length is 12 residues. Germline CDR1 SGHTA, CDR2 FQGNSA. Trimming cost V 2 bases and J 5 bases, with 4 bases left between them. The repertoire was sequenced with immunoSEQ multiplex PCR; TCRdb's copy has only in-frame clones and lacks some. Altogether about 100,000 clones are present, roughly 90% being singletons, with the ten largest covering approximately 1.3%. The sequencing used peripheral blood, collected on day 0 of AZD1222 vaccination. The receptor was isolated from an adult in good health. V usage is TRBV7-2 and J usage is TRBJ2-1, with D unresolved. CDR3 amino acids: CASSLYHNEQFF. The CDR3, as DNA: TGTGCCAGCAGCTTATACCACAATGAGCAGTTCTTC.